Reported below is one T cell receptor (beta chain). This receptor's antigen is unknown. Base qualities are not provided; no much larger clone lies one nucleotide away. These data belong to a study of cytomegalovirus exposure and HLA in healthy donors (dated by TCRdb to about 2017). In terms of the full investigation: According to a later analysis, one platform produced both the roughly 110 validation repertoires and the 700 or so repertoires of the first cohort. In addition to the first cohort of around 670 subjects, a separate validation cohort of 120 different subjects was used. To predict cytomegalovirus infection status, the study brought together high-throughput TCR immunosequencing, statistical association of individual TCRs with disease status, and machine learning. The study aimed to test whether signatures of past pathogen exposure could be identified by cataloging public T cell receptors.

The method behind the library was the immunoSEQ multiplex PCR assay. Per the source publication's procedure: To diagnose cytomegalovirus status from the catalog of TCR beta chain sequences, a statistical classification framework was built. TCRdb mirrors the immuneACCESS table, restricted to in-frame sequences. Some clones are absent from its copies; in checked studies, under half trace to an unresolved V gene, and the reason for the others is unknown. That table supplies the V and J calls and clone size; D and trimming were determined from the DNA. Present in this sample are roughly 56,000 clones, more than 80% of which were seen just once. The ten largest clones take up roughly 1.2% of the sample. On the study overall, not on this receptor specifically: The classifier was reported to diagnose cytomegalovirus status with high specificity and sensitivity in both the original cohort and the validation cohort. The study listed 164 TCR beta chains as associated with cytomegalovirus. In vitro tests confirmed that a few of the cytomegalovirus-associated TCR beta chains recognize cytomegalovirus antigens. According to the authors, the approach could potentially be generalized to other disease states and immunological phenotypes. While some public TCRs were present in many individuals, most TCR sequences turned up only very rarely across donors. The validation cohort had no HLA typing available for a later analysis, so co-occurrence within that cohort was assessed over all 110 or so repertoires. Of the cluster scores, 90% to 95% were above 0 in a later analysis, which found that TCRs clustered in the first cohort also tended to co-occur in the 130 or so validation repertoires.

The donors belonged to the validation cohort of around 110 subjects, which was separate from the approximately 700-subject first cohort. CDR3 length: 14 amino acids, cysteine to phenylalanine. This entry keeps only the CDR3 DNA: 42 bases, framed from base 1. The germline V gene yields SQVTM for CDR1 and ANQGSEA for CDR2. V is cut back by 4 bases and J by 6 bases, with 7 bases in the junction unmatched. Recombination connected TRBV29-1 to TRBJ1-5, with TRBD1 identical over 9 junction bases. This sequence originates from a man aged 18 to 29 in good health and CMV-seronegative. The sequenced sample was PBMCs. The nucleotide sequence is TGCAGCGTTGCCGCCGGGACAGGGTTTCAGCCCCAGCATTTT. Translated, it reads CSVAAGTGFQPQHF.